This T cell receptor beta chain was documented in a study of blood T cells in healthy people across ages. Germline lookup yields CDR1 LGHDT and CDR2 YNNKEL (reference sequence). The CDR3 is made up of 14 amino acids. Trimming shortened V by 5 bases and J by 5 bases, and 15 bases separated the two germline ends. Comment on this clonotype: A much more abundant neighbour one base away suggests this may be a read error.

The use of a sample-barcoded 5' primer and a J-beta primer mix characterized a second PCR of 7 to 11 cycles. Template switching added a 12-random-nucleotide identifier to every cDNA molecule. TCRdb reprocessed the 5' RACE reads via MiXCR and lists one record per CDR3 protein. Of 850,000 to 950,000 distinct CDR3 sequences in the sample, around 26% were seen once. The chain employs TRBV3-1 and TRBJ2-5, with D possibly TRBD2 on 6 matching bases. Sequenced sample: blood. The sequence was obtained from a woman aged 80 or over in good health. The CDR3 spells CASSCLGLVETQYF. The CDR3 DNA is TGTGCCAGCAGCTGCCTGGGACTCGTGGAGACCCAGTACTTC.